This TCR beta chain was captured by sequencing in a study of blood T cell repertoires in COVID-19. Study summary: The cDNA or gDNA used as material had been derived from T cells, B-cell-depleted T cells, or PBMCs.

J was trimmed by 4 bases and V by 0 bases; bases with no gene match: 4. This CDR3 comprises 15 residues. Germline CDR1 is MGHRA and CDR2 is YSYEKL. Original processing methods: Nucleated cell counts were estimated from reference gene primer amplification. Profiling relied on immunoSEQ multiplex PCR, and the TCRdb table lists in-frame clones only, not all of them. That table is the source of V, J and clone size, and D and trimming were worked out from the DNA. This sample has under 150,000 clones, with over 75% found just once. This clone occurred once. Sequencing input: PBMCs or T cells enriched from blood (not recorded which). This TCR was sampled from a woman aged 45-59 years who had recovered from COVID-19. This sequence joins TRBV4-1 and TRBJ2-5, with TRBD2 matching 8 bases. The CDR3 bases are TGCGCCAGCAGCCAAGAGGCAAGCGGGGGAGAGACCCAGTACTTC. It codes for CASSQEASGGETQYF.